This T cell receptor beta chain was profiled in a study of long-term antiretroviral therapy in people with HIV. Study-level results: Data on ART adherence, viral resistance or therapy changes were unavailable.

CDR3 length: 14 amino acids. Germline CDR1 reads SNHLY; CDR2 reads FYNNEI. V was cut by 7 bases and J by 4 bases, with 13 bases left in between. Survey-level immunoSEQ v3.0 assays were run. Profiled with immunoSEQ multiplex PCR; TCRdb holds only in-frame clones, not every one. The data hold tens of thousands of clones, with about 95% observed a single time. At least one PBMC sample before ART and at least two after were required. Each HIV participant was treated in the United States. Concerning this clone itself: Its cognate antigen is unknown.

The TCR was taken from a young man with HIV. This chain joins TRBV2 and TRBJ1-4, with D hard to call. Sequenced material: unsorted PBMCs, taken 9 to 9.5 years after starting antiretroviral therapy. In nucleotides, the CDR3 is TGTGCCAGCATGCAGCGTTTGGGTAATGAAAAACTGTTTTTT. Amino acids: CASMQRLGNEKLFF.